This T cell receptor (beta chain) was sequenced during a study of shared clonotypes between healthy human individuals. Study findings and constraints: Compared with clonotypes that all four donors shared, non-shared clonotypes had lower generation probabilities. Roughly 5% of naive CD4 clonotypes were common to a few donors.

The CDR3 has 13 amino acids. Trimming removed 2 bases at V and 4 bases at J, with 11 bases between. Germline V gives CDR1 SQVTM, CDR2 ANQGSEA. Profiling relied on immunoSEQ multiplex PCR, and the TCRdb table lists in-frame clones only, not all of them. This repertoire shows roughly 2,000,000 clones, over 85% found once; its top ten account for more than 0.95%. Naive CD8 cells were CD45RO-negative, positively selected for CCR7, excluding terminally differentiated effector memory CD45RA+ cells. All participating donors were Caucasian adults from Nashville, Tennessee. Details on this clone: The antigen is unknown.

This TCR came from a man between 18 and 35 years old in good health. This sequence joins TRBV29-1 and TRBJ1-2; tentative D call: TRBD1 (6 bases). Sample: naive CD8+ T cells sorted from blood. CDR3 loop: CSVESGGAYGYTF. CDR3 sequence (DNA): TGCAGCGTTGAAAGCGGGGGCGCCTATGGCTACACCTTC.